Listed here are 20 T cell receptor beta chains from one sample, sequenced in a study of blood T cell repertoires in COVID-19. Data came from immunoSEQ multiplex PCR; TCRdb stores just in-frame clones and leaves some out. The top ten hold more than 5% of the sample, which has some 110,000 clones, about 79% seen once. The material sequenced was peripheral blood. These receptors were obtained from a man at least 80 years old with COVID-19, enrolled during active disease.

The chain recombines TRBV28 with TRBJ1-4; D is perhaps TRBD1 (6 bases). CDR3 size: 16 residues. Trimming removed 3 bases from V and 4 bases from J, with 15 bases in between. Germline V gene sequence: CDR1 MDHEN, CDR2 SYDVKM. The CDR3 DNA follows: TGTGCCAGCAGTTTTGCTCAGGGGATGGGTAATGAAAAACTGTTTTTT. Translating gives CASSFAQGMGNEKLFF.

CDR3 in DNA: TGTGCCAGCAGTGGGCGCGGGGGCGAGACCCAGTACTTC. This encodes CASSGRGGETQYF. The rearrangement joins TRBV2 to TRBJ2-5; possibly TRBD2 for D (7 bases). Trimming took off 4 bases at V and 5 bases at J, with 11 bases between the two ends. The CDR3 is made up of 13 amino acids. The V gene's germline CDR1 is SNHLY and CDR2 FYNNEI.

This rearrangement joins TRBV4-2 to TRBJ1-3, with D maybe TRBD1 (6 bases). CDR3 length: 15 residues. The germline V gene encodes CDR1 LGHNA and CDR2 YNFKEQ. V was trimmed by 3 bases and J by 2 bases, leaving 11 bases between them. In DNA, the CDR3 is TGTGCCAGCAGCCAGGTGGGGGCTACTGGAAACACCATATATTTT. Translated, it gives CASSQVGATGNTIYF.

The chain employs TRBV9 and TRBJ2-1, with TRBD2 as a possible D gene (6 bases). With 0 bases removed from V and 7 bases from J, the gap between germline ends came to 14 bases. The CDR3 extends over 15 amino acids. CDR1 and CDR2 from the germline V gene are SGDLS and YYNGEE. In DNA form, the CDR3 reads TGTGCCAGCAGCGTAGGTAGCGGACTTTTAAATGAGCAGTTCTTC. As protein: CASSVGSGLLNEQFF. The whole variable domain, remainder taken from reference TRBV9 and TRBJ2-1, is DSGVTQTPKHLITATGQRVTLRCSPRSGDLSVYWYQQSLDQGLQFLIQYYNGEERAKGNILERFSAQQFPDLHSELNLSSLELGDSALYFCASSVGSGLLNEQFFGPGTRLTVL.

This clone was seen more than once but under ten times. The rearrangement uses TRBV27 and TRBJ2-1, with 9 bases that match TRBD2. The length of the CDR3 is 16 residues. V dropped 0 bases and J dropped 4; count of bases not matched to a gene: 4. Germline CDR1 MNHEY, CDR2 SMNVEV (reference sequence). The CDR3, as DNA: TGTGCCAGCAGTTTATCGGCGGGAGGGCAGTACAATGAGCAGTTCTTC. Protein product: CASSLSAGGQYNEQFF.

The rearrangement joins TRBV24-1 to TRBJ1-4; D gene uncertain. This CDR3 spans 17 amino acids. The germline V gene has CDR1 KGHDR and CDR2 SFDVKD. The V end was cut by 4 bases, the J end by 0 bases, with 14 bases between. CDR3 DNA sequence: TGTGCCACCAGTGACACTGCTTACCGTGCAACTAATGAAAAACTGTTTTTT. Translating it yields CATSDTAYRATNEKLFF.

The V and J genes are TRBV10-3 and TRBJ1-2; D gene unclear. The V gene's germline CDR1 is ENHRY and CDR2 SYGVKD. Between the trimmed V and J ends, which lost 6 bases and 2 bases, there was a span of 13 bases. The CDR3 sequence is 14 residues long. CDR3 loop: CAIRSGLGNYGYTF. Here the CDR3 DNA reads TGTGCCATCAGATCAGGCTTAGGAAACTATGGCTACACCTTC.

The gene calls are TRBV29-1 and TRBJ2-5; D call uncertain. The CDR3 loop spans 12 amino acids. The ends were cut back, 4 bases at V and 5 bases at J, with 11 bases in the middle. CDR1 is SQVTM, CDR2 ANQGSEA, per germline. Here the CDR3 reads CSVGHRSETQYF. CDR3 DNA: TGCAGCGTTGGTCACCGTAGCGAGACCCAGTACTTC.

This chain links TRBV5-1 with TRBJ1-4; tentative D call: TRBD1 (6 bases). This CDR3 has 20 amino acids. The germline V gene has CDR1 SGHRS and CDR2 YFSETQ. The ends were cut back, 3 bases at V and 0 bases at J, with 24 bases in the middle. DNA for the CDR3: TGCGCCAGCAGCTCCAGAGTCCCGGGACATAGATTAGCAACTAATGAAAAACTGTTTTTT. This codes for CASSSRVPGHRLATNEKLFF.

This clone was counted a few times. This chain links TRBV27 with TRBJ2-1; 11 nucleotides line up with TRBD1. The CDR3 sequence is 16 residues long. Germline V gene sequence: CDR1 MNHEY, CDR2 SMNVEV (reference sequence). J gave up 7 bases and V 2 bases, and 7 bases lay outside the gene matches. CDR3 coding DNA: TGTGCCAGCAGTTTAACCGGGACAGGGGGTAGGAATGAGCAGTTCTTC. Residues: CASSLTGTGGRNEQFF.

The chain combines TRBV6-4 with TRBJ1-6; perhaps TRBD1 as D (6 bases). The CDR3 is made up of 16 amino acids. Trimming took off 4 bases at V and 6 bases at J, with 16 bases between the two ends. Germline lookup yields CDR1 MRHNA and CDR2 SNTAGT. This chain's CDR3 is CASSGFRDISNSPLHF. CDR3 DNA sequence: TGTGCCAGCAGTGGGTTCAGGGACATAAGTAATTCACCCCTCCACTTT.

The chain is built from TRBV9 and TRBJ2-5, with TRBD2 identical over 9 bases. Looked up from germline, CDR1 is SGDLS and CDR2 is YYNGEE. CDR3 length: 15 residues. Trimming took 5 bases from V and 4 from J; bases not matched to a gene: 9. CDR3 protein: CASSLRAGGVETQYF. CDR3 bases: TGTGCCAGCAGTCTCCGCGCGGGAGGGGTAGAGACCCAGTACTTC.

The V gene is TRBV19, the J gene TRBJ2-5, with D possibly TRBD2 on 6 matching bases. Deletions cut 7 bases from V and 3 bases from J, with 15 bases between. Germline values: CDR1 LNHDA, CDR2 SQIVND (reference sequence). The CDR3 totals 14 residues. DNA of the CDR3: TGTGCCAGTACCACTGGGGGGTTAGAAGAGACCCAGTACTTC. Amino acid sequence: CASTTGGLEETQYF.

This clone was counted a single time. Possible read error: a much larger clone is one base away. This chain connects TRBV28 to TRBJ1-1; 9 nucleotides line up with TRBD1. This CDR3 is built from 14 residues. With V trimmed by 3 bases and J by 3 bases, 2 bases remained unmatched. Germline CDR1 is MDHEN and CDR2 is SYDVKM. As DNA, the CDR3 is TGTGCCAGCAGTTTGACAGGGGGGGACACTGAAGCTTTCTTT. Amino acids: CASSLTGGDTEAFF.

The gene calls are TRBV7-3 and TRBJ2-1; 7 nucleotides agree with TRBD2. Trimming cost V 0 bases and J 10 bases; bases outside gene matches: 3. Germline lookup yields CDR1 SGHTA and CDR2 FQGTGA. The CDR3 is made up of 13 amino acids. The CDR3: CASSLTQGGEQFF. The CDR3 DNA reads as TGTGCCAGCAGCTTAACGCAGGGAGGGGAGCAGTTCTTC.

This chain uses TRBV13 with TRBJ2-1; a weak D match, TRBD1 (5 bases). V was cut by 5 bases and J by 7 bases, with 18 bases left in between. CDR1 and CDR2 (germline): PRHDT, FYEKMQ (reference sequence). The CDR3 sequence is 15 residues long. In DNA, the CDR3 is TGTGCCAGCAGCCCAGGACATCCCCGCTGGAATGAGCAGTTCTTC. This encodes CASSPGHPRWNEQFF.

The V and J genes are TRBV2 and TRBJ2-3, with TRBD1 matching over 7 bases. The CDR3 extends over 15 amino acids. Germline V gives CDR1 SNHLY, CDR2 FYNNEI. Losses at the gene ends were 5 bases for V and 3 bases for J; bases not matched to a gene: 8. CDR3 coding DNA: TGTGCCAGCAGTATTAAGGGGGCGCGAACAGATACGCAGTATTTT. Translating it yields CASSIKGARTDTQYF.

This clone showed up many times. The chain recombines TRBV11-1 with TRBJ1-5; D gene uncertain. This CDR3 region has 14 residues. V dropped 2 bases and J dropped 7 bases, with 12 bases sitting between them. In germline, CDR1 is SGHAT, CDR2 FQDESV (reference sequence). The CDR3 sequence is CASSLKRAKQPQHF. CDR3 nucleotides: TGTGCCAGCAGCTTAAAGAGAGCCAAGCAGCCCCAGCATTTT. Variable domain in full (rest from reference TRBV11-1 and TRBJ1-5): EAEVAQSPRYKITEKSQAVAFWCDPISGHATLYWYRQILGQGPELLVQFQDESVVDDSQLPKDRFSAERLKGVDSTLKIQPAELGDSAMYLCASSLKRAKQPQHFGDGTRLSIL.

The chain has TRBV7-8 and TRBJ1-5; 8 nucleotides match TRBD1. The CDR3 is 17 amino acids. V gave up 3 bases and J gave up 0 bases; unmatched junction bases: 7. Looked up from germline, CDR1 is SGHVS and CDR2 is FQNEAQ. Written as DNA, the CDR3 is TGTGCCAGCAGCTTGGAAAACAGGGGGTATAGCAATCAGCCCCAGCATTTT. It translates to CASSLENRGYSNQPQHF. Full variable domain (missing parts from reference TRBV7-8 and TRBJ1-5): GAGVSQSPRYKVAKRGQDVALRCDPISGHVSLFWYQQALGQGPEFLTYFQNEAQLDKSGLPSDRFFAERPEGSVSTLKIQRTQQEDSAVYLCASSLENRGYSNQPQHFGDGTRLSIL.

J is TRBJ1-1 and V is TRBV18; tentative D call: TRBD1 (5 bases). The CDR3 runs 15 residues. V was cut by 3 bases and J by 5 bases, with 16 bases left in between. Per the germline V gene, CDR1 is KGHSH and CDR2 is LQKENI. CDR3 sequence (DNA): TGTGCCAGCTCACCGGTGATAGGCCGGGGGACTGAAGCTTTCTTT. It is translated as CASSPVIGRGTEAFF.